Presented here are 17 T cell receptor beta chains from one specimen sequenced in a study of shared T cell receptors in the human thymus. The repertoire was sequenced with immunoSEQ multiplex PCR; TCRdb's copy has only in-frame clones and lacks some. The sample has hundreds of thousands of clones; around 78% are singletons. These same data were also listed under a study on human thymus T cells.

The material sequenced was thymocytes. All receptors derive from a boy less than two years old with a congenital heart defect.

The rearrangement joins TRBV9 to TRBJ2-7; 7 bases agree with TRBD2. With 3 bases clipped from V and 6 bases from J, the junction kept 12 bases outside the gene matches. The CDR3 totals 15 residues. Per the germline V gene, CDR1 is SGDLS and CDR2 is YYNGEE. CDR3 sequence: CASSAPGLGEGEQYF. Written as DNA, the CDR3 is TGTGCCAGCAGCGCCCCGGGACTCGGGGAGGGCGAGCAGTACTTC.

This clone was seen more than once but under ten times. V gene TRBV27 combines with J gene TRBJ1-2; 9 bases map to TRBD1. The germline CDR1 and CDR2 sequences are MNHEY and SMNVEV (reference sequence). Trimming at V came to 4 bases and at J to 4 bases, leaving 7 bases not matched to a gene. The CDR3 is 15 amino acids. Here the CDR3 DNA reads TGTGCCAGCAGTTCCAACAGGGGGCGCATCTATGGCTACACCTTC. This translates into CASSSNRGRIYGYTF.

CDR3 amino acids: CASSLGLREAFNGYTF. CDR3 bases: TGCGCCAGCAGCTTAGGTTTACGGGAGGCCTTCAATGGCTACACCTTC. The gene calls are TRBV5-1 and TRBJ1-2; D is unclear. Germline loops: CDR1 SGHRS, CDR2 YFSETQ. The CDR3 runs 16 residues. Trimming took 2 bases from V and 6 from J, leaving 20 bases between them.

This clone was recorded a few times. The chain uses TRBV4-3 and TRBJ2-3; no definite D call. The CDR3 is 15 residues long. Deletions cut 0 bases from V and 6 bases from J, with 13 bases between. CDR1 and CDR2 from the germline V gene are LGHNA and YSLEER. Here the CDR3 DNA reads TGCGCCAGCAGCCAAGATTATGGAGCAGCGGATACGCAGTATTTT. It specifies CASSQDYGAADTQYF.

The chain uses TRBV28 and TRBJ2-7; tentatively, D is TRBD2 (5 bases). The CDR3 sequence is 14 residues long. V lost 6 bases to trimming and J lost 7 bases, with 19 bases between them. Germline lookup yields CDR1 MDHEN and CDR2 SYDVKM. This CDR3 is CASSLRAGPGEQYF. The CDR3 region has the DNA TGTGCCAGCAGCCTTAGGGCAGGTCCGGGGGAGCAGTACTTC.

The V call is TRBV6-1, the J call TRBJ2-5, with a tentative D call TRBD1 (6 bases). With 6 bases removed from V and 1 base from J, the gap between germline ends came to 6 bases. Germline V gene sequence: CDR1 MNHNS, CDR2 SASEGT. The length of the CDR3 is 12 residues. The CDR3 bases are TGTGCCAGCAGGGACAGCCAAGAGACCCAGTACTTC. Encoded protein: CASRDSQETQYF.

This sequence joins TRBV11-2 and TRBJ1-2; 10 bases are shared with TRBD1. V shed 2 bases, J shed 4 bases, and the junction held 16 bases outside the gene matches. This CDR3 region has 19 residues. Germline-derived CDR1 and CDR2 are SGHAT and FQNNGV. This CDR3 is CASSLSQVRTGGLVYGYTF. CDR3 DNA sequence: TGTGCCAGCAGCTTATCACAAGTCAGGACAGGGGGACTGGTCTATGGCTACACCTTC.

The rearrangement joins TRBV4-3 to TRBJ1-2, with 8 bases lining up with TRBD1. The CDR3 runs 15 residues. Trimming took 4 bases from V and 4 from J; bases not matched to a gene: 8. CDR1 is LGHNA, CDR2 YSLEER, per germline. The DNA of the CDR3 is TGCGCCAGCAGCCCTACGACAGGGGACGGCTATGGCTACACCTTC. It yields the protein CASSPTTGDGYGYTF.

The gene calls are TRBV7-2 and TRBJ2-7; 8 bases agree with TRBD2. CDR1 SGHTA and CDR2 FQGNSA come from the germline V gene. The CDR3 is made up of 16 amino acids. Trimming cost V 5 bases and J 4 bases; bases outside gene matches: 13. DNA of the CDR3: TGTGCCAGCAGCCAAAGGAGGGGACTAGGTAGATACGAGCAGTACTTC. Encoded protein: CASSQRRGLGRYEQYF.

This chain uses TRBV11-1 with TRBJ2-5, with D tentatively TRBD2 (6 bases). V lost 1 base and J lost 9, with 21 bases in between. The CDR3 runs 16 residues. Per germline, CDR1 SGHAT and CDR2 FQDESV (reference sequence). CDR3 nucleotides: TGTGCCAGCAGCTTAGACCCGGGAGTCCAGGAACTGTCCCAGTACTTC. Protein sequence: CASSLDPGVQELSQYF.

The sample holds a few counts of this clone. V is TRBV4-3 and J is TRBJ1-1; a weak D match, TRBD1 (5 bases). V lost 4 bases and J lost 1, with 13 bases in between. Germline values: CDR1 LGHNA, CDR2 YSLEER. The length of the CDR3 is 15 residues. The CDR3 loop reads CASSLTGQENTEAFF. DNA for the CDR3: TGCGCCAGCAGCCTTACAGGCCAAGAGAACACTGAAGCTTTCTTT.

The V gene is TRBV29-1, the J gene TRBJ1-3; 8 bases match TRBD1. V lost 0 bases, J lost 2 bases, and 6 bases stayed unmatched. Looked up from germline, CDR1 is SQVTM and CDR2 is ANQGSEA. CDR3 length equals 16 residues. The CDR3 DNA reads as TGCAGCGTTGAAGACCGGACAGGGAGGCCTGGAAACACCATATATTTT. Protein sequence: CSVEDRTGRPGNTIYF.

The chain joins TRBV28 to TRBJ2-7; D perhaps matches TRBD2 (5 bases). The CDR3 spans 15 residues. Per the germline V gene, CDR1 is MDHEN and CDR2 is SYDVKM. Trimming stripped 3 bases from V and 6 bases from J, with 18 bases between. DNA of the CDR3: TGTGCCAGCAGTTTTCCGGGGAAGCTTGGATTCGAGCAGTACTTC. Encoded protein: CASSFPGKLGFEQYF.

The genes are TRBV30 and TRBJ1-1; 7 nucleotides align to TRBD1. The J segment lost 9 bases and the V segment lost 4 bases, leaving 8 bases of the junction unmatched. The CDR3 contains 12 residues. Looked up from germline, CDR1 is GTSNPN and CDR2 is SVGIG (reference sequence). CDR3 residues: CAWIFLGQKAFF. The CDR3 region has the DNA TGTGCCTGGATTTTTTTGGGACAGAAAGCTTTCTTT.

The chain is built from TRBV10-1 and TRBJ1-4; D might be TRBD1 (5 bases). The CDR3 extends over 13 amino acids. V was cut by 4 bases and J by 5 bases, with 8 bases left in between. Per the germline V gene, CDR1 is WNHNN and CDR2 is SYGVQD (reference sequence). The CDR3 sequence: CASSGKGNEKLFF. In DNA, the CDR3 is TGCGCCAGCAGTGGGAAGGGGAATGAAAAACTGTTTTTT.

The rearrangement uses TRBV4-3 and TRBJ2-1; D is possibly TRBD2 (6 bases). The CDR3 length is 16 residues. In germline, CDR1 is LGHNA, CDR2 YSLEER. V was trimmed by 5 bases and J by 0 bases, leaving 14 bases between them. Here the CDR3 reads CASSWGLSFSYNEQFF. The CDR3 DNA follows: TGCGCCAGCAGCTGGGGACTCTCCTTCTCCTACAATGAGCAGTTCTTC.

This clone was seen just once. This chain joins TRBV6-1 and TRBJ1-2; D may be TRBD1 (6 bases). The CDR3 length is 14 residues. Germline CDR1 MNHNS, CDR2 SASEGT. Trimming shortened V by 2 bases and J by 6 bases, and 13 bases separated the two germline ends. The CDR3 region is CASSESDRPHGYTF. The CDR3, as DNA: TGTGCCAGCAGTGAAAGTGACAGGCCCCATGGCTACACCTTC.